This T cell receptor (beta chain) originates from a study of blood T cell repertoires in COVID-19. Here immunoSEQ multiplex PCR was the method, and the copy in TCRdb shows in-frame clones only, minus some. Among 200,000 to 250,000 clones listed, around nine tenths were seen once. The CDR3 consists of 15 residues. V dropped 5 bases and J dropped 0 bases, with 13 bases sitting between them. Germline assignment: CDR1 LNHDA and CDR2 SQIVND (reference sequence). Sequenced material: peripheral blood. The source of this sequence is a woman aged 55-70 years with acute or convalescent COVID-19. The V gene is TRBV19, the J gene TRBJ1-2; D is unclear. The chain's CDR3 is CASSEERGANYGYTF. The CDR3 DNA reads as TGTGCCAGTAGTGAGGAAAGAGGAGCTAACTATGGCTACACCTTC. Full variable domain (remainder filled in from reference TRBV19 and TRBJ1-2): DGGITQSPKYLFRKEGQNVTLSCEQNLNHDAMYWYRQDPGQGLRLIYYSQIVNDFQKGDIAEGYSVSREKKESFPLTVTSAQKNPTAFYLCASSEERGANYGYTFGSGTRLTVV.